This T cell receptor beta chain was captured in a study of shared clonotypes between healthy human individuals. Study results and limitations: Since donors were few, the genetic and exposure-history diversity represented was limited.

In the case of this clone: Its antigen is unknown.

Germline loops: CDR1 LNHDA, CDR2 SQIVND (reference sequence). The CDR3 is made up of 15 amino acids. V dropped 5 bases and J dropped 2 bases, with 16 bases sitting between them. The run depth of the assay was deep. Splitting of each subset's genomic DNA was done evenly across several immunoSEQ plates. Libraries were prepared by immunoSEQ multiplex PCR; TCRdb keeps only in-frame clonotypes and omits some of them. The data contain 450,000 to 550,000 clones, 70% to 80% of them seen just once; the ten biggest clones take up 10% to 15%. This chain connects TRBV19 to TRBJ2-7; possible D gene TRBD2, 6 bases. The TCR was taken from a woman between 35 and 50 years old in good health. Some clones in this sample may be carry-over from other donors' samples. The source material was PBMCs. In nucleotides, the CDR3 is TGTGCCAGTAGTCCCGGGACTCGGGCCACCTACGAGCAGTACTTC. Translating gives CASSPGTRATYEQYF.